This paragraph covers one T cell receptor (beta chain) sequence. Its antigen is still unknown. No base-level quality is on record; no much larger clone is a single base apart. For CDR1 and CDR2, the germline V gene lists SGHAT and FQNNGV. The CDR3, cysteine through phenylalanine, is 16 amino acids long. Of all the DNA, just the CDR3 is kept, 48 bases in frame from base 1. The trim is 7 bases for V and 1 base for J, with a gap of 16 bases between the germline ends. The sample belongs to a study of T-cell memory formation after mild COVID-19 (dated by TCRdb to the early 2020s). In terms of the full investigation: Most TCR sequence clusters were specific to one of the two donors. Longitudinal TCRalpha and TCRbeta repertoire sequencing tracked T-cell clones expanding and contracting after mild COVID-19 in two donors. Two young, previously healthy adult volunteers, one female and one male, were included in the cohort.

Sequenced on an Illumina NovaSeq 6000. TCRalpha and TCRbeta cDNA libraries were built by 5'RACE with constant-segment primers, adding sample barcodes and unique molecular identifiers. Trizol reagent was used to extract RNA from every sample. Libraries were amplified in two PCR steps, with a second sample barcode and Illumina TruSeq adapters added in the second step. Sequencing of libraries was performed on an Illumina NovaSeq with 2 x 150 bp paired-end reads. In the paper's pipeline: Demultiplexing of reads and collapsing into UMI-guided consensus sequences were performed with migec v1.2.7. With mixcr v2.1.11, UMI consensuses were aligned to TRA and TRB V and J templates and assembled into clonotypes. A clonotype was counted as expanded or contracted only if both edgeR and NoisET called the change significant, with noise models trained on biological replicates. For edgeR calls, the cutoffs were a false discovery rate-adjusted p below 0.01 and a log2 fold-change threshold of 1. As an exploratory analysis of dynamics, PCA with hierarchical clustering was applied to max-normalized trajectories of the 1000 most abundant clonotypes. The CD4 or CD8 phenotype of responding clones was assigned using the separately sequenced CD4+ and CD8+ repertoires. The public reads were reprocessed in TCRdb via fastp at Q25 and MiXCR, keeping in-frame beta chains. Records with the same CDR3 protein are collapsed into one entry carrying the most frequent genes and DNA. TCRdb, rather than the study authors, made the V and J calls. The sample records about 400,000 distinct CDR3 sequences, around 22% of which are singletons. Of the sample, about an eighth falls within the top ten clones.

Ficoll-Paque density gradient centrifugation was the method used to isolate PBMCs. Overall study outcomes, separate from this receptor: Only a couple of mild cases were covered in the study, and larger cohorts including severe cases with pre-infection samples were considered necessary. Balanced CD4/CD8 phenotypes were observed for clones contracting from day 15 to 85, whereas a bias towards CD4+ was observed for a second wave of clones expanding from day 15 to 37. The second-wave clones that peaked on day 37 were not confirmed to be SARS-CoV-2 specific. The detection of some responding clones in pre-infection memory suggests that pre-existing cross-reactive memory T cells joined the SARS-CoV-2 response. Contracting CD4+ clones were located mainly in the CM and EM memory subsets, whereas CD8+ clones were found to be enriched in EMRA.

This clonotype was sampled from an adult woman who had mild COVID-19 (a few samples of this study predate the infection). The sample titles of this study are shuffled in the database, so cell type and time point are left out; the donor was told from shared clones. The chain uses TRBV11-2 and TRBJ2-2; the D gene identity is not certain. The specimen was PBMCs or a T cell subset sorted from them (not recorded which). The DNA reads TGTGCCAGCAACCTCAAAGCGTTTCAGAACACCGGGGAGCTGTTTTTT. It is translated as CASNLKAFQNTGELFF.